These 11 T cell receptor beta chains were all obtained from the same sample, sequenced in a study of vaccination effects on CD4 cells after COVID-19. The method was immunoSEQ multiplex PCR; TCRdb's version includes in-frame clones alone and lacks a portion of them. The sample lists approximately 60,000 clones, nearly 80% seen once, with more than 4% in the top ten. No antigen is known for these receptors. Investigators separated out CD4+ T cells once about eleven days of culture had passed. Either the mRNA-1273 or the BNT162b2 vaccine was given to participants as two doses. The input for sequencing was CD4+ T cells from PBMCs cultured without peptide, taken after COVID-19 vaccination. Receptors were obtained from a human donor who received a COVID-19 vaccine.

This clone appeared a few times. The V call is TRBV7-9, the J call TRBJ1-2; the D is unclear. Trimming took 1 base from V and 6 from J, leaving 12 bases between them. The CDR3 is 14 residues long. Germline CDR1 is SEHNR and CDR2 is FQNEAQ (reference sequence). CDR3 coding DNA: TGTGCCAGCAGCTTAGTCCGGACTGGGGATGGCTACACCTTC. Translating gives CASSLVRTGDGYTF.

The rearrangement uses TRBV11-2 and TRBJ2-5, with D perhaps TRBD2 (6 bases). CDR3 size: 13 residues. V lost 8 bases to trimming and J lost 3 bases, with 13 bases between them. CDR1 and CDR2 from the germline V gene are SGHAT and FQNNGV. CDR3 sequence reads: CASRGLGEETQYF. CDR3 coding DNA: TGTGCCAGCCGGGGGTTGGGAGAAGAGACCCAGTACTTC.

This sequence joins TRBV6-5 and TRBJ1-2; 9 nucleotides line up with TRBD1. This CDR3 is 15 amino acids long. Germline V gives CDR1 MNHEY, CDR2 SVGAGI. Germline trimming cut 7 bases from V and 8 bases from J; bases unmatched to any gene: 14. The CDR3 bases are TGTGCCAGCACCCTGGACAGGGGATACATTTGGGGCTACACCTTC. This encodes CASTLDRGYIWGYTF.

The genes are TRBV27 and TRBJ2-5; 7 nucleotides line up with TRBD2. J gave up 5 bases and V 3 bases, and 6 bases lay outside the gene matches. The CDR3 spans 14 residues. CDR1 is MNHEY and CDR2 is SMNVEV in the germline V gene (reference sequence). The CDR3 region is CASSFAGVVETQYF. CDR3 coding DNA: TGTGCCAGCAGTTTCGCGGGAGTAGTGGAGACCCAGTACTTC.

This clone has only one observation. The CDR3 nucleotides read TGTGCCAGTAGGGACAGTGGGGGGCATAACGAGCAGTACTTC. It yields the protein CASRDSGGHNEQYF. V and J are TRBV19 and TRBJ2-7; either TRBD1 or TRBD2 may supply D (6 bases each). The CDR3 covers 14 residues. Trimming took 6 bases from V and 5 from J, leaving 17 bases between them. Germline-derived CDR1 and CDR2 are LNHDA and SQIVND (reference sequence).

The V and J genes are TRBV30 and TRBJ1-2, with TRBD1 as a possible D gene (6 bases). Germline V gene lookup returns CDR1 GTSNPN and CDR2 SVGIG (reference sequence). CDR3 length: 15 amino acids. V was cut by 0 bases and J by 14 bases, with 25 bases left in between. CDR3 DNA: TGTGCCTGGAGTGTACCGGAGGGGGGGACAAGATCCGGGACCTTC. This encodes CAWSVPEGGTRSGTF.

The CDR3 sequence: CASQTGTIRGYTF. The CDR3 DNA follows: TGTGCCAGTCAGACAGGGACGATACGTGGCTACACCTTC. The rearrangement joins TRBV5-6 to TRBJ1-2; 7 bases agree with TRBD1. The CDR3 is 13 residues long. J was trimmed by 7 bases and V by 8 bases; bases with no gene match: 11. CDR1 SGHDT and CDR2 YYEEEE come from the germline V gene.

This chain uses TRBV4-1 with TRBJ2-1; tentative D call: TRBD1 (5 bases). This CDR3 is 15 amino acids long. CDR1 MGHRA and CDR2 YSYEKL come from the germline V gene. Trimming pared 0 bases from V and 1 base from J, leaving 7 bases between. CDR3 sequence reads: CASSQDGASYNEQFF. The CDR3 bases are TGCGCCAGCAGCCAAGATGGGGCGTCCTACAATGAGCAGTTCTTC.

This clone has just a few counts. This rearrangement joins TRBV5-1 to TRBJ1-1; maybe TRBD1 (5 bases). Per germline, CDR1 SGHRS and CDR2 YFSETQ. Trimming took 6 bases from V and 1 from J, leaving 13 bases between them. This CDR3 contains 14 residues. The CDR3 DNA sequence: TGCGCCAGCACCCCCGGGACTCCGAACACTGAAGCTTTCTTT. Its translation: CASTPGTPNTEAFF.

This chain joins TRBV6-2 or TRBV6-3 and TRBJ1-5; 10 positions match TRBD1. This CDR3 is 21 amino acids long. The V and J ends lost 0 bases and 6 bases, in that order; junction bases with no gene match: 20. From germline, CDR1 is MNHEY and CDR2 SVGEGT. The CDR3 spells CASSYSVYGTGEREERQPQHF. DNA for the CDR3: TGTGCCAGCAGTTACTCGGTCTACGGGACAGGGGAGCGGGAGGAACGTCAGCCCCAGCATTTT.

This clone came up a few times. The junction and the germline gene differ at one end; a read error may be behind it. The V and J genes are TRBV7-9 and TRBJ2-7; either TRBD1 or TRBD2 may fit D (6 bases each). CDR3 size: 13 residues. Germline V gene lookup returns CDR1 SEHNR and CDR2 FQNEAQ (reference sequence). The CDR3 is CASNLAAAGAQYF. The CDR3 nucleotides read TGTGCCAGCAACTTAGCGGCGGCAGGGGCGCAGTACTTC.